A selection of T cell receptor beta chains follows, all from one sample in a study of monozygotic twins with inflammatory bowel disease. After re-calling the 5' RACE reads, TCRdb lists one entry per CDR3 protein, DNA absent. The table counts about 110,000 distinct CDR3 sequences; around 11% lies in the top ten. The sample comprised blood. These receptors were taken from a human donor with ulcerative colitis or Crohn's disease, or a healthy co-twin of an affected twin (not recorded which). Each CDR3 is given with its conserved first and last residue. Fields, in order: J gene, V gene, CDR3 protein.

>TRBJ2-3|TRBV5-4
CASSLVSTADTQYF
>TRBJ2-3|TRBV6-6
CASSFDRTGEGADTQYF
>TRBJ2-1|TRBV20-1
CSAIPGGARSYNEQFF
>TRBJ1-2|TRBV7-2
CASSLERGRSGYTF
>TRBJ2-5|TRBV6-4
CASSSGTGGKETQYF
>TRBJ2-1|TRBV6-5
CASSYGGGVFNEQFF
>TRBJ2-5|TRBV7-9
CASSFGQLKQETQYF
>TRBJ2-1|TRBV15
CATSSGLFGEQFF
>TRBJ2-1|TRBV11-2
CASSIRAEQFF
>TRBJ1-5|TRBV28
CASSLLVNQPQHF
>TRBJ2-7|TRBV12-3/TRBV12-4
CASSLANSRPGEQYF
>TRBJ2-3|TRBV7-2
CASSSYRGDTQYF
>TRBJ2-5|TRBV15
CATSNPGVNTETQYF
>TRBJ2-3|TRBV11-2
CASSLGPQSGFTDTQYF
>TRBJ2-1|TRBV4-2
CASSQEPFGSSYNEQFF
>TRBJ2-7|TRBV6-5
CASSYNRLAGSYEEYF
>TRBJ2-3|TRBV7-3
CASSPSGTSTDTQYF
>TRBJ2-7|TRBV29-1
CSVTSGTGGRSSYEQYF
>TRBJ2-2|TRBV20-1
CSAREWGTGELFF
>TRBJ2-1|TRBV28
CASSLSPRLAGEDEQFF
>TRBJ1-5|TRBV6-1
CASSPTVFSNQPQHF
>TRBJ2-3|TRBV20-1
CSASYGLDTQYF
>TRBJ2-5|TRBV7-2
CASSFGAKETQYF
>TRBJ2-7|TRBV4-3
CASSQGLGDTYEQYF
>TRBJ2-1|TRBV20-1
CSARQTSGFGGEQFF
>TRBJ2-4|TRBV7-3
CASSRTSPENIQYF
>TRBJ1-1|TRBV7-3
CASSLQGSDTEAFF
>TRBJ2-2|TRBV5-5
CASSFGGATGELFF
>TRBJ2-1|TRBV7-3
CASSERGSYNEQFF
>TRBJ1-5|TRBV7-8
CASSLGRISNQPQHF
>TRBJ2-3|TRBV12-3/TRBV12-4
CASSLRPRAEPSTDTQYF
>TRBJ2-1|TRBV10-3
CAISGALAGARDEQFF
>TRBJ2-1|TRBV7-2
CASSFASGLDEQFF
>TRBJ2-7|TRBV24-1
CATSDPTRGSYEQYF
>TRBJ2-3|TRBV7-6
CASSGHHTDTQYF
>TRBJ2-3|TRBV5-1
CASSLEGTTDTQYF
>TRBJ1-2|TRBV3-1
CASSQDVWGYGYTF
>TRBJ2-2|TRBV4-2
CASRRRTGPTGELFF
>TRBJ2-3|TRBV2
CASTEAGPTDTQYF
>TRBJ1-2|TRBV7-2
CASSLGRAWGYTF
>TRBJ1-2|TRBV7-9
CASSPQGYGYTF
>TRBJ2-7|TRBV12-3/TRBV12-4
CASSATAGREQYF
>TRBJ1-1|TRBV15
CATSRDFNTDTEAFF
>TRBJ2-6|TRBV4-1
CASSQDLQAGANVLTF
>TRBJ1-1|TRBV5-6
CASSSEGGGGTEAFF
>TRBJ1-2|TRBV6-1
CASSKNLGQGVGGYTF
>TRBJ1-1|TRBV20-1
CSARSQVIGTEAFF
>TRBJ1-2|TRBV5-1
CASKWGQGANYGYTF
>TRBJ2-5|TRBV12-5
CASGLQLRETQYF
>TRBJ1-3|TRBV14
CASRDTGLSSGNTIYF
>TRBJ1-2|TRBV20-1
CSARPREGARRDYGYTF
>TRBJ1-2|TRBV4-3
CASSQARGGQAGYTF
>TRBJ2-7|TRBV7-9
CASSTDGEQYF
>TRBJ1-5|TRBV19
CASSMPGGDSNQPQHF
>TRBJ2-3|TRBV24-1
CATSDPAGGEDTQYF
>TRBJ2-1|TRBV20-1
CSASQAGDPQFF
>TRBJ2-4|TRBV2
CASSEWWFSAKNIQYF
>TRBJ1-2|TRBV5-1
CASSLEAPSDGYTF